This passage covers 2 T cell receptor beta chains from one sample sequenced in a study of shared clonotypes between healthy human individuals (TCRdb year 2020). Libraries were prepared through the immunoSEQ multiplex PCR assay. The immuneACCESS repertoire file appears here via TCRdb, limited to in-frame rearrangements. These files lack a portion of the clones; in checked studies, under half of the deficit traces to unresolved V genes, and the cause of the others is not known. This sample is represented by hundreds of thousands of clones; roughly 78% of them were singletons. The ten largest make up approximately 1.8% of the sample. The sample consisted of memory CD4+ T cells sorted from blood. The label giving this sample's cell subset or site can be read as: CD45RA-negative fraction. The receptors here all came from a woman under 40 in good health.

This sequence joins TRBV14 and TRBJ2-1; D not resolved. Trimming removed 1 base at V and 4 bases at J, with 11 bases between. The CDR3 totals 15 residues. The germline V gene has CDR1 SGHDN and CDR2 FVKESK. CDR3 loop: CASSQGDYPYNEQFF. In nucleotides, the CDR3 is TGTGCCAGCAGCCAAGGGGATTATCCATACAATGAGCAGTTCTTC.

The genes are TRBV28 and TRBJ1-3; D is ambiguous. Germline V gives CDR1 MDHEN, CDR2 SYDVKM. Trimming cost V 6 bases and J 0 bases, with 9 bases left between them. This CDR3 is 14 amino acids long. The CDR3 bases are TGTGCCAGCAGCCACGGTTTCTCTGGAAACACCATATATTTT. As protein: CASSHGFSGNTIYF.